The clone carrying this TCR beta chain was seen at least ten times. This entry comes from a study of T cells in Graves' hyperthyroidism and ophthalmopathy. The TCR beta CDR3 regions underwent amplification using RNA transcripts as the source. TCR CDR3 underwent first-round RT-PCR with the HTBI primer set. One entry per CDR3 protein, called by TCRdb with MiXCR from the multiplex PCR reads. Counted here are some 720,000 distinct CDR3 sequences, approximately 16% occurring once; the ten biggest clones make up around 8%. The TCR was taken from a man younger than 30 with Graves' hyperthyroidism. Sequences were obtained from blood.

The CDR3 DNA follows: TGTGCCAGCAGCCTAGGTAGGACATCGGATGAGCAGTTCTTC. Translated, it gives CASSLGRTSDEQFF. This rearrangement joins TRBV7-9 to TRBJ2-1; the D gene is possibly TRBD1 (5 bases). The CDR3 loop spans 14 amino acids. The germline V gene has CDR1 SEHNR and CDR2 FQNEAQ (reference sequence). V was pared by 5 bases and J by 8 bases, with 16 bases between.